The 26 T cell receptor beta chains below all came from one sample that was sequenced in a study of beta chain features in type 1 diabetes. These receptors have no identified antigens. Since all of the isolated RNA was reverse transcribed, expressed TCRB transcripts were what got sequenced. Sequenced by immunoSEQ multiplex PCR; TCRdb stores in-frame clones only, minus some. The sample lists 680,000 or so clones; 10% to 15% were seen once. The study, taken as a whole, reports: Moderate yet significant TCRB CDR3 shortening was seen in Type 1 diabetes patients in all four CD4+ subsets.

The sample was naive CD4+ T cells from blood. Receptor source: a man younger than 35 with type 1 diabetes.

This clone was counted a few times. The V gene is TRBV18, the J gene TRBJ2-7; possibly TRBD2 for D (6 bases). V lost 4 bases to trimming and J lost 3 bases, with 16 bases between them. From germline, CDR1 is KGHSH and CDR2 LQKENI. The CDR3 contains 15 residues. Here the CDR3 reads CASSLRGATSYEQYF. In nucleotides, the CDR3 is TGTGCCAGCTCACTACGGGGCGCGACTAGCTACGAGCAGTACTTC.

The chain joins TRBV5-5 to TRBJ2-5; 9 bases fit TRBD1. This CDR3 is 13 amino acids long. Germline V CDR1 and CDR2: SGHKS, YYEKEE (reference sequence). Losses at the gene ends were 7 bases for V and 4 bases for J; bases not matched to a gene: 5. CDR3 region: CASGTQGAETQYF. CDR3 DNA: TGTGCCAGCGGAACACAGGGGGCAGAGACCCAGTACTTC.

This chain links TRBV14 with TRBJ2-2; maybe TRBD2 (6 bases). The CDR3 has 15 residues. Germline loops: CDR1 SGHDN, CDR2 FVKESK. V shed 3 bases and J shed 5 bases, with 13 bases lying between them. The CDR3 DNA reads as TGTGCCAGCAGCCAGGTCGGGGGAACGACCGGGGAGCTGTTTTTT. Protein: CASSQVGGTTGELFF.

This clone was counted only a few times. V gene TRBV27 combines with J gene TRBJ2-7; a possible D gene is TRBD1 (5 bases). Germline V gene sequence: CDR1 MNHEY, CDR2 SMNVEV (reference sequence). The CDR3 is 15 residues long. V was pared by 4 bases and J by 1 base, with 14 bases between. CDR3 DNA: TGTGCCAGCAGTTACCTAGGACAAAGTTCCTACGAGCAGTACTTC. Translating it yields CASSYLGQSSYEQYF.

This chain joins TRBV2 and TRBJ2-7; the match to TRBD1 covers 9 bases. Losses at the gene ends were 6 bases for V and 0 bases for J; bases not matched to a gene: 6. Germline-derived CDR1 and CDR2 are SNHLY and FYNNEI. The CDR3 has 15 residues. The CDR3 DNA is TGTGCCAGCAGCGGACAGGGGCGCAGCTCCTACGAGCAGTACTTC. It yields the protein CASSGQGRSSYEQYF.

V gene TRBV5-4 combines with J gene TRBJ2-3; unclear D gene. The length of the CDR3 is 15 residues. CDR1 is SGHNT, CDR2 YYREEE, per germline (reference sequence). V lost 4 bases and J 2 bases, leaving 14 bases between the germline ends. The CDR3 DNA reads as TGTGCCAGCAGCCCCGATATGGCGGCCACAGATACGCAGTATTTT. Residues: CASSPDMAATDTQYF.

The V call is TRBV6-5, the J call TRBJ1-1; D is unresolved. V lost 4 bases and J 11 bases, leaving 11 bases between the germline ends. The length of the CDR3 is 11 residues. Germline V gene sequence: CDR1 MNHEY, CDR2 SVGAGI. The DNA for the CDR3 is TGTGCCAGCAGTTCTGTAGATCGGGCTTTCTTT. Protein sequence: CASSSVDRAFF.

This clone is a singleton in its sample. The gene calls are TRBV6-5 and TRBJ1-1, with 7 bases matching TRBD1. Germline trimming cut 4 bases from V and 11 bases from J; bases unmatched to any gene: 7. Germline V lookup: CDR1 MNHEY, CDR2 SVGAGI. The CDR3 covers 12 residues. The chain's CDR3 is CASSSRQGRAFF. The CDR3 bases are TGTGCCAGCAGTTCCCGACAGGGTAGGGCTTTCTTT.

This sequence joins TRBV6-6 and TRBJ2-7; possible D gene TRBD1, 6 bases. This CDR3 has 15 amino acids. V was pared by 1 base and J by 4 bases, with 14 bases between. CDR1 is MNHNY, CDR2 SVGAGI, per germline (reference sequence). This CDR3 reads CASSYLGQGLYEQYF. CDR3 nucleotide sequence: TGTGCCAGCAGTTACTTAGGGCAGGGGCTATACGAGCAGTACTTC.

The table lists this clone with a few counts. The rearrangement uses TRBV5-1 and TRBJ1-5; D may be TRBD1 (5 bases). Germline CDR1 SGHRS, CDR2 YFSETQ. The V end lost 0 bases, the J end lost 7 bases, and 11 bases lay between the germline ends. The CDR3 contains 14 residues. This chain's CDR3 is CASSLVGTDQPQHF. CDR3 nucleotide sequence: TGCGCCAGCAGCTTGGTGGGGACCGACCAGCCCCAGCATTTT.

This clone occurred a few times. This rearrangement joins TRBV5-1 to TRBJ2-2; D call uncertain. Germline V gene sequence: CDR1 SGHRS, CDR2 YFSETQ. The CDR3 contains 14 residues. V lost 4 bases and J 1 base, leaving 8 bases between the germline ends. This CDR3 reads CASSQQVNTGELFF. The CDR3 bases are TGCGCCAGCAGCCAGCAGGTGAACACCGGGGAGCTGTTTTTT.

The table lists this clone with a few counts. The chain's CDR3 is CASSADEGSYGYTF. The CDR3 DNA is TGTGCCAGCAGTGCTGACGAGGGTAGCTATGGCTACACCTTC. The chain uses TRBV2 and TRBJ1-2; D is ambiguous. Germline CDR1 is SNHLY and CDR2 is FYNNEI. Trimming took 4 bases from V and 4 from J, leaving 13 bases between them. The CDR3 loop spans 14 amino acids.

This clone occurred a few times. The rearrangement links TRBV30 to TRBJ1-3, with TRBD1 as a possible D gene (5 bases). The CDR3 runs 18 residues. Trimming pared 3 bases from V and 1 base from J, leaving 22 bases between. The V gene's germline CDR1 is GTSNPN and CDR2 SVGIG (reference sequence). CDR3 sequence (DNA): TGTGCCTGGAGCGTCGGAATTCAGGGACTGCTATCTGGAAACACCATATATTTT. Translating gives CAWSVGIQGLLSGNTIYF.

The sample holds a few counts of this clone. V and J are TRBV7-2 and TRBJ2-1, with D unresolved. Trimming took off 1 base at V and 4 bases at J, with 11 bases between the two ends. Germline CDR1 reads SGHTA; CDR2 reads FQGNSA. The CDR3 sequence is 15 residues long. The CDR3 is CASSLVVNHYNEQFF. The CDR3 DNA follows: TGTGCCAGCAGCTTAGTAGTTAACCATTACAATGAGCAGTTCTTC.

The chain links TRBV10-3 to TRBJ2-3, with a weak D call TRBD1 (6 bases). The CDR3 spans 14 residues. The germline V gene encodes CDR1 ENHRY and CDR2 SYGVKD. V lost 6 bases and J 4 bases, leaving 14 bases between the germline ends. Written as DNA, the CDR3 is TGTGCCATCAGCGGACAGCTCGGAGCAGATACGCAGTATTTT. It codes for CAISGQLGADTQYF.

The V gene is TRBV13, the J gene TRBJ1-1; 7 bases fit TRBD1. The length of the CDR3 is 17 residues. The V gene's germline CDR1 is PRHDT and CDR2 FYEKMQ (reference sequence). J lost 1 base, V lost 2 bases, and 10 bases had no gene match. CDR3 in amino acids: CASSLRGNRGGNTEAFF. Here the CDR3 DNA reads TGTGCCAGCAGCTTAAGAGGTAACAGGGGTGGGAACACTGAAGCTTTCTTT.

This clone came up a few times. The rearrangement uses TRBV6-1 and TRBJ2-1; the D is unclear. The germline CDR1 and CDR2 sequences are MNHNS and SASEGT. The CDR3 sequence is 12 residues long. V shed 0 bases and J shed 8 bases, with 5 bases lying between them. CDR3 coding DNA: TGTGCCAGCAGTGAAGCGCTTTATGAGCAGTTCTTC. It is translated as CASSEALYEQFF.

This chain joins TRBV11-3 and TRBJ2-2, with a possible D match to TRBD1 (5 bases). Germline CDR1 is SGHNT and CDR2 is YENEEA. The CDR3 is 16 residues long. Trimming shortened V by 3 bases and J by 0 bases, and 11 bases separated the two germline ends. CDR3 residues: CASSLKGATNTGELFF. The CDR3 DNA sequence: TGTGCCAGCAGCTTGAAAGGGGCGACGAACACCGGGGAGCTGTTTTTT.

The chain couples TRBV19 to TRBJ2-5; tentative D call: TRBD1 (5 bases). Germline assignment: CDR1 LNHDA and CDR2 SQIVND (reference sequence). V was trimmed by 3 bases and J by 3 bases, leaving 8 bases between them. This CDR3 comprises 13 residues. The CDR3 spells CASSMAREETQYF. CDR3 coding DNA: TGTGCCAGTAGTATGGCCAGGGAAGAGACCCAGTACTTC.

The chain uses TRBV10-3 and TRBJ2-5; 10 positions match TRBD1. Germline V gene lookup returns CDR1 ENHRY and CDR2 SYGVKD. The CDR3 extends over 13 amino acids. With V trimmed by 9 bases and J by 0 bases, 1 base remained unmatched. In DNA form, the CDR3 reads TGTGCCATTGGGACAGGGGACCAAGAGACCCAGTACTTC. As protein: CAIGTGDQETQYF.

This clone was counted between two and nine times. This same CDR3 is encoded by further DNA sequences in the sample. The rearrangement links TRBV2 to TRBJ1-3; D unclear. The CDR3 runs 12 residues. Looked up from germline, CDR1 is SNHLY and CDR2 is FYNNEI. Trimming took off 1 base at V and 3 bases at J, with 1 base between the two ends. The CDR3 DNA reads TGTGCCAGCAGTGAAGGTGGAAACACCATATATTTT. This encodes CASSEGGNTIYF.

This clone has more than one count but fewer than ten. V and J are TRBV30 and TRBJ1-2; 7 bases map to TRBD1. This CDR3 spans 14 amino acids. V shed 0 bases and J 8 bases; nucleotides not matched to a gene: 9. CDR1 GTSNPN and CDR2 SVGIG come from the germline V gene (reference sequence). CDR3 sequence reads: CAWSVRVRGVGYTF. CDR3 coding DNA: TGTGCCTGGAGTGTAAGGGTCAGGGGGGTAGGCTACACCTTC.

This sequence joins TRBV9 and TRBJ2-3; perhaps TRBD1 as D (5 bases). The germline V gene has CDR1 SGDLS and CDR2 YYNGEE. The CDR3 runs 13 residues. Trimming removed 5 bases from V and 2 bases from J, with 9 bases in between. CDR3 coding DNA: TGTGCCAGCAGGGCGACAGTCACAGATACGCAGTATTTT. Translation gives CASRATVTDTQYF.

This rearrangement joins TRBV30 to TRBJ2-4; unclear D gene. Germline CDR1 GTSNPN, CDR2 SVGIG (reference sequence). This CDR3 region has 14 residues. V was clipped by 5 bases and J by 0 bases, with 11 bases between them. In DNA form, the CDR3 reads TGTGCCTGGGGGATGGGGATAGCCAAAAACATTCAGTACTTC. Protein: CAWGMGIAKNIQYF.

The CDR3 DNA reads TGTGCCAGCAGCCTGACAGGGGAGGTGACTGAAGCTTTCTTT. Translation gives CASSLTGEVTEAFF. The V gene is TRBV4-2, the J gene TRBJ1-1; 8 bases are shared with TRBD1. The CDR3 is 14 amino acids. The germline V gene encodes CDR1 LGHNA and CDR2 YNFKEQ. The V segment lost 4 bases and the J segment 5 bases; nucleotides outside the gene matches: 6.

This clone was recorded a few times. The rearrangement joins TRBV7-9 to TRBJ1-1; D not resolved. This CDR3 is 17 amino acids long. V lost 0 bases and J 6 bases, leaving 20 bases between the germline ends. Germline V lookup: CDR1 SEHNR, CDR2 FQNEAQ (reference sequence). CDR3 nucleotides: TGTGCCAGCAGCTTAGCGGGTAATGTGCCCACATCCGCTGAAGCTTTCTTT. This gives the protein CASSLAGNVPTSAEAFF. Full variable domain (remainder filled in from reference TRBV7-9 and TRBJ1-1): DTGVSQNPRHKITKRGQNVTFRCDPISEHNRLYWYRQTLGQGPEFLTYFQNEAQLEKSRLLSDRFSAERPKGSFSTLEIQRTEQGDSAMYLCASSLAGNVPTSAEAFFGQGTRLTVV.